Below are 2 T cell receptor beta chains sequenced from a single sample in a study of CD4 T cells in relation to SARS-CoV-2 and coronaviruses. No antigen is known for these receptors. TCRdb's table, derived via immunoSEQ multiplex PCR, lists solely in-frame clones and lacks some. Of about 41,000 clones in the sample, roughly 85% were seen once. The sequenced sample consisted of naive CD4+ T cells from PBMCs, cultured in vitro. The subset was: naive CD4+ T cells isolated by negative enrichment. These receptors were obtained from an adult with COVID-19.

The chain employs TRBV4-2 and TRBJ1-1, with no clear D. The germline V gene has CDR1 LGHNA and CDR2 YNFKEQ. Between the trimmed V and J ends, which lost 4 bases and 8 bases, there was a span of 11 bases. The CDR3 runs to 12 residues. CDR3 region: CASSRIPGEAFF. CDR3 coding DNA: TGTGCCAGCAGCCGGATACCGGGAGAAGCTTTCTTT.

This chain joins TRBV7-2 and TRBJ2-2; D ambiguous. V shed 4 bases and J shed 3 bases, with 3 bases lying between them. Per the germline V gene, CDR1 is SGHTA and CDR2 is FQGNSA. The CDR3 is 12 amino acids. CDR3: CASSSYTGELFF. The CDR3 coding sequence is TGTGCCAGCAGCTCCTACACCGGGGAGCTGTTTTTT. The full variable domain, rest sourced from reference TRBV7-2 and TRBJ2-2, is GAGVSQSPSNKVTEKGKDVELRCDPISGHTALYWYRQSLGQGLEFLIYFQGNSAPDKSGLPSDRFSAERTGGSVSTLTIQRTQQEDSAVYLCASSSYTGELFFGEGSRLTVL.